The clone carrying this T cell receptor beta chain came up a few times. Its antigen remains unknown. The record originates from a study of T cells after yellow fever vaccination. Overall study context: Fractions with few cells were prepared using SMART-Seq v4 Ultra Low Input. Findings and limits, study-wide: Within FACS-sorted repertoires, abundant clonotypes contaminating from the bulk population could be present.

By 5'RACE template switching, TCR cDNA was produced, with a universal primer site and UMIs added in the process. In TCRdb, the 5' RACE reads were re-called with MiXCR into one record per CDR3 protein. The sample consists of approximately 580,000 distinct CDR3 sequences, approximately 16% of them appearing once. This CDR3 is built from 15 residues. CDR1 and CDR2 from the germline V gene are SGHNT and YYREEE (reference sequence). Trimming left V 0 bases short and J 5 bases short, with 14 bases between. The source is a man between 18 and 35 years old who received the YFV17D yellow fever vaccine. This sequence joins TRBV5-4 and TRBJ2-5; perhaps TRBD2 as D (7 bases). The sample consisted of PBMCs, taken more than 4 days after the first yellow fever vaccination. DNA for the CDR3: TGTGCCAGCAGCTTGGGAGGGGGTAGCGGGGAGACCCAGTACTTC. This gives the protein CASSLGGGSGETQYF.